The sequence of this TCR beta chain was determined in a study of monozygotic twins with inflammatory bowel disease. TCRdb re-called the 5' RACE reads; one entry per CDR3 protein, DNA not given. Recorded for this sample: about 450,000 distinct CDR3 sequences. Sequencing input: blood. The receptor comes from a human donor with ulcerative colitis or Crohn's disease, or a healthy co-twin of an affected twin (not recorded which).

Here the CDR3 reads CASSFGGTSYNEQFF. The chain is built from TRBV7-2 and TRBJ2-1. The CDR3 length is 15 residues. In germline, CDR1 is SGHTA, CDR2 FQGNSA. Drawing the rest from reference TRBV7-2 and TRBJ2-1, the complete variable domain is GAGVSQSPSNKVTEKGKDVELRCDPISGHTALYWYRQSLGQGLEFLIYFQGNSAPDKSGLPSDRFSAERTGGSVSTLTIQRTQQEDSAVYLCASSFGGTSYNEQFFGPGTRLTVL.